The source of this T cell receptor (beta chain) is a study of blood T cell repertoires in COVID-19. TCRdb keeps only in-frame clones here, not all; method: immunoSEQ multiplex PCR. The sample holds 160,000 or so clones, about 92% seen once. V gave up 5 bases and J gave up 6 bases; unmatched junction bases: 7. The CDR3 consists of 14 residues. CDR1 is SGHTA, CDR2 FQGNSA, per germline. Sequencing input: peripheral blood. The TCR comes from an older woman with COVID-19, enrolled during active disease. The chain couples TRBV7-2 to TRBJ1-2, with TRBD1 identical over 9 bases. CDR3 nucleotide sequence: TGTGCCAGCAGCCGGGACAGGGTCTTGGATGGCTACACCTTC. It translates to CASSRDRVLDGYTF.